The following is a T cell receptor (beta chain) sequence with its context. Amplification of TCR beta CDR3 regions used RNA transcripts. The first-round RT-PCR employed HTBI primers together with the Qiagen OneStep RT-PCR kit. A multiplex PCR was then performed as the second round. TCRdb analysed the multiplex PCR reads with MiXCR anew, one entry per CDR3 protein. The sample lists 300,000 to 400,000 distinct CDR3 sequences; about 15% were seen once. This sample stems from a study of Graves' ophthalmopathy and Graves' hyperthyroidism. V shed 7 bases, J shed 6 bases, and the junction held 17 bases outside the gene matches. This CDR3 region has 16 residues.

This chain uses TRBV12-3 or TRBV12-4 with TRBJ2-7; 8 bases are a match to TRBD1. The clonotype was recovered from an adult woman with stable Graves' hyperthyroidism. The sample comprised peripheral blood. Written as DNA, the CDR3 is TGTGCCAGCACCTTTGGCGACAGGGGATCGGCCTTCGAGCAGTACTTC. Translation gives CASTFGDRGSAFEQYF.